This entry lists 32 T cell receptor beta chains sequenced from one sample in a study of cytomegalovirus exposure and HLA in healthy donors. The assay was immunoSEQ multiplex PCR, and TCRdb's table has in-frame clones only and misses some. The sample has around 350,000 clones, more than 80% seen once. What was sequenced was PBMCs. Receptors were obtained from a woman under 30 in good health and CMV-seronegative.

DNA for the CDR3: TGTGCCAGCAGTGAAGGTCACAGGGGTGTTGAGACCCAGTACTTC. As protein: CASSEGHRGVETQYF. V usage is TRBV6-1 and J usage is TRBJ2-5, with 7 nucleotides matching TRBD1. The CDR3 runs to 15 residues. The germline CDR1 and CDR2 sequences are MNHNS and SASEGT. V gave up 1 base and J gave up 5 bases; unmatched junction bases: 7.

The CDR3 sequence: CAWKPSSYNSPLHF. DNA of the CDR3: TGTGCCTGGAAACCTAGCTCCTATAATTCACCCCTCCACTTT. The V call is TRBV30, the J call TRBJ1-6; D uncertain. V was shortened by 4 bases and J by 0 bases, with 7 bases between the two germline ends. This CDR3 has 14 amino acids. CDR1 is GTSNPN, CDR2 SVGIG, per germline (reference sequence).

The chain is built from TRBV4-1 and TRBJ1-2; TRBD1 is a possible D gene (6 bases). Germline V gene sequence: CDR1 MGHRA, CDR2 YSYEKL. The CDR3 runs to 14 residues. Trimming shortened V by 6 bases and J by 2 bases, and 13 bases separated the two germline ends. The CDR3 DNA follows: TGCGCCAGCAGGCGAGCGGGACAAAACTATGGCTACACCTTC. It specifies CASRRAGQNYGYTF.

J is TRBJ2-1 and V is TRBV4-2; no reliable D call. The ends were cut back, 1 base at V and 6 bases at J, with 10 bases in the middle. CDR1 and CDR2 from the germline V gene are LGHNA and YNFKEQ. This CDR3 spans 14 amino acids. The DNA of the CDR3 is TGTGCCAGCAGCCAAGCCGGTCTAATCAATGAGCAGTTCTTC. Protein product: CASSQAGLINEQFF.

The chain carries TRBV6-5 and TRBJ2-1, with TRBD2 matching over 13 bases. From germline, CDR1 is MNHEY and CDR2 SVGAGI. After removal of 6 bases from V and 7 bases from J, the junction contained 6 bases not matched to a gene. This CDR3 comprises 15 residues. This chain's CDR3 is CASSRTSGGPNEQFF. The CDR3 bases are TGTGCCAGCAGCAGGACTAGCGGGGGCCCAAATGAGCAGTTCTTC.

The gene calls are TRBV21-1 and TRBJ2-7; the table's D call, TRBD2, has no DNA check behind it. TRBV21-1 is given as a pseudogene. There are 16 residues in the CDR3. DNA of the CDR3: TGTGCCAGCAGCCCCCCAGGTGGGAGACACGGCTACGAGCAGTACTTC. Its protein product is CASSPPGGRHGYEQYF.

The rearrangement joins TRBV29-1 to TRBJ2-1; 7 bases agree with TRBD1. V shed 5 bases and J 6 bases; nucleotides not matched to a gene: 4. The CDR3 has 12 amino acids. Per the germline V gene, CDR1 is SQVTM and CDR2 is ANQGSEA. CDR3: CSVIPGGNEQFF. In DNA form, the CDR3 reads TGCAGCGTTATCCCAGGGGGCAATGAGCAGTTCTTC.

J is TRBJ1-1 and V is TRBV7-9, with 8 bases aligning to TRBD1. V was clipped by 7 bases and J by 4 bases; unmatched bases: 14. Looked up from germline, CDR1 is SEHNR and CDR2 is FQNEAQ (reference sequence). The CDR3 consists of 16 residues. DNA of the CDR3: TGTGCCAGCACTGAGCGTCAGGGGGCGGTTATCACTGAAGCTTTCTTT. It specifies CASTERQGAVITEAFF.

The V gene is TRBV5-6, the J gene TRBJ2-7; 7 nucleotides line up with TRBD1. V was clipped by 4 bases and J by 5 bases; unmatched bases: 6. The germline V gene encodes CDR1 SGHDT and CDR2 YYEEEE. The CDR3 runs to 13 residues. The CDR3 loop is CASSQWTGDEQYF. The CDR3, as DNA: TGTGCCAGCAGCCAATGGACAGGCGACGAGCAGTACTTC.

The chain has TRBV15 and TRBJ1-3; 11 positions match TRBD1. Germline V gene lookup returns CDR1 LNHNV and CDR2 YYDKDF (reference sequence). The CDR3 is 15 amino acids. V lost 9 bases and J lost 1; bases outside the gene matches: 5. The CDR3 region is CATGQGVNSGNTIYF. The CDR3 coding sequence is TGTGCCACGGGACAGGGGGTAAATTCTGGAAACACCATATATTTT.

This chain links TRBV11-3 with TRBJ2-1, with TRBD2 matching over 7 bases. CDR1 SGHNT and CDR2 YENEEA come from the germline V gene. The CDR3 is 13 amino acids. V lost 5 bases to trimming and J lost 12 bases; unmatched junction nucleotides: 10. For the CDR3, the DNA is TGTGCCAGCAGCCCTTACAACGGGGAGGGGCAGTTCTTC. Translation: CASSPYNGEGQFF.

The chain links TRBV25-1 to TRBJ1-5; TRBD1 might be the D (6 bases). CDR1 is MGHDK and CDR2 is SYGVNS in the germline V gene. V lost 11 bases and J lost 5, with 16 bases in between. CDR3 length: 13 residues. The CDR3, as DNA: TGTGCCCTCGAGGGGGGGGACTATCAGCCCCAGCATTTT. Protein: CALEGGDYQPQHF.

The V and J genes are TRBV27 and TRBJ2-7, with D possibly matching TRBD2 (6 bases). With 5 bases removed from V and 4 bases from J, the gap between germline ends came to 24 bases. Germline V gene lookup returns CDR1 MNHEY and CDR2 SMNVEV (reference sequence). There are 17 residues in the CDR3. DNA for the CDR3: TGTGCCAGCAGTCCCCCCATCTTTCGCGGGAATCTTTACGAGCAGTACTTC. It specifies CASSPPIFRGNLYEQYF.

V is TRBV2 and J is TRBJ2-3; 7 bases match TRBD1. CDR1 and CDR2 from the germline V gene are SNHLY and FYNNEI. This CDR3 has 14 amino acids. Trimming removed 6 bases from V and 6 bases from J; junction bases left unmatched: 9. The DNA for the CDR3 is TGTGCCAGCAGGGGGCGAACAGGGGCCGATACGCAGTATTTT. Translated: CASRGRTGADTQYF.

The genes are TRBV30 and TRBJ2-7; 7 bases match TRBD1. This CDR3 contains 13 residues. The V gene end was trimmed by 7 bases and the J gene end by 2 bases; junction bases not matched to a gene: 8. Per germline, CDR1 GTSNPN and CDR2 SVGIG (reference sequence). The CDR3 here is CASWAGGTYEQYF. The CDR3 region has the DNA TGTGCCTCATGGGCAGGGGGTACCTACGAGCAGTACTTC. The complete variable domain, with remaining parts taken from reference TRBV30 and TRBJ2-7, reads SQTIHQWPATLVQPVGSPLSLECTVEGTSNPNLYWYRQAAGRGLQLLFYSVGIGQISSEVPQNLSASRPQDRQFILSSKKLLLSDSGFYLCASWAGGTYEQYFGPGTRLTVT.

The chain uses TRBV29-1 and TRBJ2-7; TRBD1 is a possible D gene (6 bases). This CDR3 contains 14 residues. CDR1 SQVTM and CDR2 ANQGSEA come from the germline V gene. With 7 bases removed from V and 1 base from J, the gap between germline ends came to 17 bases. The CDR3 here is CSAKTGPLSYEQYF. Here the CDR3 DNA reads TGCAGCGCCAAAACAGGGCCCCTATCCTACGAGCAGTACTTC.

Comments on this clone: Other DNA sequences of this sample code for an identical CDR3. The CDR3 DNA follows: TGTGCCAGCAGCTTGGGCCAGAGCAATCAGCCCCAGCATTTT. Residues: CASSLGQSNQPQHF. This chain joins TRBV7-9 and TRBJ1-5; no clear D gene. Germline-derived CDR1 and CDR2 are SEHNR and FQNEAQ (reference sequence). This CDR3 has 14 amino acids. The V end lost 3 bases, the J end lost 1 base, and 7 bases lay between the germline ends.

The CDR3 spells CASSLPGPTETQYF. CDR3 coding DNA: TGTGCCAGCAGCTTGCCGGGTCCCACGGAGACCCAGTACTTC. The chain is built from TRBV5-6 and TRBJ2-5; D is unclear. This CDR3 is built from 14 residues. V lost 1 base to trimming and J lost 5 bases, with 12 bases between them. Germline V gene sequence: CDR1 SGHDT, CDR2 YYEEEE. Using reference TRBV5-6 and TRBJ2-5 for the parts outside the CDR3, the full variable domain is DAGVTQSPTHLIKTRGQQVTLRCSPKSGHDTVSWYQQALGQGPQFIFQYYEEEERQRGNFPDRFSGHQFPNYSSELNVNALLLGDSALYLCASSLPGPTETQYFGPGTRLLVL.

The CDR3: CASSQDRVGTGAYEQYF. CDR3 coding DNA: TGCGCCAGCAGCCAAGACCGAGTGGGGACAGGGGCCTACGAGCAGTACTTC. The chain is built from TRBV4-1 and TRBJ2-7, with 10 bases lining up with TRBD1. Losses at the gene ends were 0 bases for V and 2 bases for J; bases not matched to a gene: 7. The germline V gene encodes CDR1 MGHRA and CDR2 YSYEKL. The CDR3 has 17 amino acids.

This chain joins TRBV5-5 and TRBJ1-5; D not certain. Between the trimmed V and J ends, which lost 2 bases and 0 bases, there was a span of 12 bases. The CDR3 has 16 residues. Germline CDR1 SGHKS, CDR2 YYEKEE (reference sequence). CDR3 bases: TGTGCCAGCAGCTTACGAGACGACTATAGCAATCAGCCCCAGCATTTT. Translating gives CASSLRDDYSNQPQHF.

Remarks on this clone: One end of the junction is discordant with germline, which a read error may explain. This rearrangement joins TRBV6-1 to TRBJ2-1; 8 bases are a match to TRBD2. The CDR3 spans 15 residues. The germline V gene encodes CDR1 MNHNS and CDR2 SASEGT. The CDR3 region is CANSEQAGEGNEQFF. CDR3 DNA sequence: TGTGCCAACAGTGAGCAAGCGGGAGAGGGCAATGAGCAGTTCTTC.

This clone was recorded once. The chain employs TRBV6-6 and TRBJ2-1; 11 positions agree with TRBD1. Losses at the gene ends were 8 bases for V and 5 bases for J; bases not matched to a gene: 8. The CDR3 contains 15 residues. Germline CDR1 MNHNY, CDR2 SVGAGI (reference sequence). The CDR3 here is CASRLWDRGDNEQFF. Here the CDR3 DNA reads TGTGCCAGCCGTCTATGGGACAGGGGGGACAATGAGCAGTTCTTC.

This rearrangement joins TRBV9 to TRBJ2-2; 10 positions agree with TRBD2. Germline V lookup: CDR1 SGDLS, CDR2 YYNGEE. The J segment lost 6 bases and the V segment lost 4 bases, leaving 6 bases of the junction unmatched. The CDR3 totals 15 residues. CDR3 nucleotide sequence: TGTGCCAGCAGCTTCCTAGCGGGAGATTCCGGGGAGCTGTTTTTT. Translated: CASSFLAGDSGELFF.

The chain carries TRBV5-6 and TRBJ1-1, with 12 nucleotides matching TRBD1. V was clipped by 0 bases and J by 5 bases; unmatched bases: 2. CDR1 and CDR2 from the germline V gene are SGHDT and YYEEEE. The length of the CDR3 is 15 residues. The CDR3 sequence is CASSLVGQGATEAFF. DNA of the CDR3: TGTGCCAGCAGCTTGGTGGGACAGGGGGCGACTGAAGCTTTCTTT.

In DNA form, the CDR3 reads TGCGCCAGCAGCGCAGGAGGGATCGGGGTCACTGAAGCTTTCTTT. Its protein is CASSAGGIGVTEAFF. The chain has TRBV5-1 and TRBJ1-1, with unresolved D. V shed 4 bases and J shed 4 bases, with 17 bases lying between them. The germline V gene encodes CDR1 SGHRS and CDR2 YFSETQ. The CDR3 length is 15 residues.

The chain employs TRBV2 and TRBJ1-1, with D possibly being TRBD1 (5 bases). This CDR3 is built from 13 residues. V gave up 8 bases and J gave up 7 bases, with 17 bases separating them. Germline V CDR1 and CDR2: SNHLY, FYNNEI. Written as DNA, the CDR3 is TGTGCCAGCGGGGCGGGGGAAGAAGGTGAAGCTTTCTTT. Its protein product is CASGAGEEGEAFF.

The gene calls are TRBV6-5 and TRBJ1-5; 8 positions agree with TRBD1. Germline V lookup: CDR1 MNHEY, CDR2 SVGAGI. The CDR3 loop spans 15 amino acids. V shed 5 bases and J 10 bases; nucleotides not matched to a gene: 13. The CDR3: CASSPIGQGVGPQHF. CDR3 in DNA: TGTGCCAGCAGTCCCATAGGACAGGGAGTCGGCCCCCAGCATTTT.

The chain combines TRBV28 with TRBJ2-7; D may be TRBD2 (5 bases). The CDR3 runs to 15 residues. The germline gives CDR1 MDHEN, CDR2 SYDVKM. V was shortened by 3 bases and J by 0 bases, with 12 bases between the two germline ends. CDR3 sequence (DNA): TGTGCCAGCAGTTTTTACGGACTGAGCTCCTACGAGCAGTACTTC. Residues: CASSFYGLSSYEQYF.

The chain employs TRBV2 and TRBJ2-5; D is undetermined. V was shortened by 4 bases and J by 2 bases, with 11 bases between the two germline ends. The CDR3 contains 14 residues. Germline-derived CDR1 and CDR2 are SNHLY and FYNNEI. This chain's CDR3 is CASSGGRRQETQYF. The CDR3 DNA sequence: TGTGCCAGCAGTGGCGGCAGACGGCAAGAGACCCAGTACTTC.

V usage is TRBV29-1 and J usage is TRBJ1-2; TRBD1 matches 9 bases. The CDR3 is 20 residues long. V lost 1 base to trimming and J lost 3 bases; unmatched junction nucleotides: 21. Germline V lookup: CDR1 SQVTM, CDR2 ANQGSEA. The chain's CDR3 is CSVEGDRGQGRPPGDYGYTF. For the CDR3, the DNA is TGCAGCGTTGAAGGGGACAGAGGACAGGGGAGGCCCCCAGGAGACTATGGCTACACCTTC.

The rearrangement links TRBV5-4 to TRBJ1-2, with no clear D. This CDR3 has 15 amino acids. Trimming took off 1 base at V and 4 bases at J, with 14 bases between the two ends. Germline loops: CDR1 SGHNT, CDR2 YYREEE (reference sequence). The CDR3 loop reads CASSLLLSPLYGYTF. CDR3 nucleotide sequence: TGTGCCAGCAGCTTGCTTCTCTCACCACTCTATGGCTACACCTTC.

The chain couples TRBV6-4 to TRBJ2-7, with 11 bases identical to TRBD2. Germline V gene lookup returns CDR1 MRHNA and CDR2 SNTAGT. This CDR3 spans 16 amino acids. Trimming at V came to 4 bases and at J to 6 bases, leaving 11 bases not matched to a gene. CDR3 sequence: CASSGRTSGPRCEQYF. For the CDR3, the DNA is TGTGCCAGCAGTGGGCGGACTAGCGGGCCCCGGTGCGAGCAGTACTTC.